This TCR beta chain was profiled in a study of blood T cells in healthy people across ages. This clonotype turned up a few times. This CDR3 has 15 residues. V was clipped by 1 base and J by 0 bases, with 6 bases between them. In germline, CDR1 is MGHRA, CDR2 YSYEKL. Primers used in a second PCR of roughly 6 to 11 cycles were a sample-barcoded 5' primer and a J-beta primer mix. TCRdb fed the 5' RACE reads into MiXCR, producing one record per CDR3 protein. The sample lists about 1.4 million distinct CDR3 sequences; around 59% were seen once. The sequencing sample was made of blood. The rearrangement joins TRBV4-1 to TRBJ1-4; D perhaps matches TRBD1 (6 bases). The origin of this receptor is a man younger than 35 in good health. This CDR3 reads CASSQGTATNEKLFF. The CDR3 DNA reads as TGCGCCAGCAGCCAAGGGACAGCAACTAATGAAAAACTGTTTTTT.